Below are 8 T cell receptor beta chains sequenced from a single sample in a study of Ad26.COV2.S vaccination and SARS-CoV-2 variants. Some clones are missing from TCRdb's copy, which holds only in-frame ones; the method was immunoSEQ multiplex PCR. The data show 350,000 to 500,000 clones, roughly 88% seen once. Indicated treatment: around 19 received Ad26.COV2.S at low or high dose, single or two shots; about five received placebo; per-sample allocation not given. Day 63 after the first injection of vaccine or placebo was the sampling time. The material sequenced was peripheral blood, taken in a trial of Ad26.COV2.S vaccine versus placebo. These receptors were taken from a person aged 18-65 years who received the Ad26.COV2.S COVID-19 vaccine or a placebo.

V gene TRBV10-3 combines with J gene TRBJ1-1, with TRBD1 matching over 7 bases. The germline V gene encodes CDR1 ENHRY and CDR2 SYGVKD. The CDR3 has 17 residues. The V and J ends lost 10 bases and 2 bases, in that order; junction bases with no gene match: 19. CDR3 in amino acids: CATKGGSSGGLNTEAFF. As DNA, the CDR3 is TGTGCCACTAAGGGAGGTTCTTCAGGGGGGCTAAACACTGAAGCTTTCTTT.

In its sample, this clone was seen once. V gene TRBV5-4 combines with J gene TRBJ1-6, with 7 bases aligning to TRBD1. CDR3 length equals 14 residues. In germline, CDR1 is SGHNT, CDR2 YYREEE (reference sequence). V lost 5 bases to trimming and J lost 10 bases; unmatched junction nucleotides: 9. The CDR3: CASRPDRVRSPLHF. CDR3 nucleotides: TGTGCCAGCAGACCTGACAGGGTCAGGTCACCCCTCCACTTT.

CDR3 region: CASSANPATSYEQYF. The CDR3 DNA reads as TGTGCCAGCAGTGCTAATCCTGCGACGTCCTACGAGCAGTACTTC. The gene calls are TRBV2 and TRBJ2-7; D call uncertain. Looked up from germline, CDR1 is SNHLY and CDR2 is FYNNEI. The CDR3 is 15 amino acids. The ends were cut back, 4 bases at V and 1 base at J, with 14 bases in the middle.

This clone was picked up a small number of times. The chain has TRBV19 and TRBJ2-1; TRBD2 agrees at 7 bases. Trimming at V came to 2 bases and at J to 6 bases, leaving 4 bases not matched to a gene. CDR3 size: 14 residues. Germline V gene data show CDR1 as LNHDA and CDR2 as SQIVND (reference sequence). The DNA of the CDR3 is TGTGCCAGTAGTATAAAAGCGGGGATCAATGAGCAGTTCTTC. Encoded protein: CASSIKAGINEQFF.

Comment on this clone: Other DNA variants within this sample encode the same CDR3. The chain links TRBV18 to TRBJ2-2, with D tentatively TRBD2 (5 bases). Germline V gene sequence: CDR1 KGHSH, CDR2 LQKENI. The CDR3 is 13 residues long. The germline V and J ends were trimmed by 3 bases and 5 bases, with 7 bases remaining between them. CDR3 in DNA: TGTGCCAGCTCACCGGACTCTACCGGGGAGCTGTTTTTT. Its protein is CASSPDSTGELFF. Based on the CDR3 plus reference TRBV18 and TRBJ2-2, the full variable domain is NAGVMQNPRHLVRRRGQEARLRCSPMKGHSHVYWYRQLPEEGLKFMVYLQKENIIDESGMPKERFSAEFPKEGPSILRIQQVVRGDSAAYFCASSPDSTGELFFGEGSRLTVL.

This rearrangement joins TRBV9 to TRBJ2-7; D perhaps matches TRBD2 (6 bases). Germline assignment: CDR1 SGDLS and CDR2 YYNGEE. V shed 3 bases and J shed 1 base, with 11 bases lying between them. The length of the CDR3 is 14 residues. The CDR3 loop is CASSATGTSYEQYF. The DNA of the CDR3 is TGTGCCAGCAGCGCAACCGGGACTTCCTACGAGCAGTACTTC.

CDR3 in DNA: TGTGCCAGCAGCGTAGACCCCGGGACGACGAACACTGAAGCTTTCTTT. Amino acid sequence: CASSVDPGTTNTEAFF. The chain carries TRBV9 and TRBJ1-1; TRBD1 might be the D (5 bases). The CDR3 sequence is 16 residues long. The V gene lost 0 bases and the J gene lost 1 base, with 13 bases spanning the gap. Per germline, CDR1 SGDLS and CDR2 YYNGEE.

The gene calls are TRBV7-2 and TRBJ2-7; the match to TRBD2 covers 7 bases. The V gene's germline CDR1 is SGHTA and CDR2 FQGNSA. Trimming took 1 base from V and 0 from J; bases not matched to a gene: 6. This CDR3 contains 16 residues. The CDR3 nucleotides are TGTGCCAGCAGCTTAGGGGCGGGAGTCGTCTCCTACGAGCAGTACTTC. Its translation is CASSLGAGVVSYEQYF.